The subject of this entry is one T cell receptor (beta chain). Its target is unknown. The sample is drawn from a study of radiotherapy plus CTLA-4 blockade in lung cancer. Study-wide points: Clones of tumor-derived TCRs expanded in blood after radiotherapy plus ipilimumab.

Assay used: immunoSEQ multiplex PCR; TCRdb lists only in-frame clones, some missing. The table has 65,000 to 100,000 clones, 75% to 90% seen once. This CDR3 comprises 15 residues. Germline-derived CDR1 and CDR2 are SGDLS and YYNGEE. V lost 4 bases and J lost 0; bases outside the gene matches: 2. This clonotype originated in a human donor with non-small cell lung cancer who had stable disease on radiotherapy plus ipilimumab. The V call is TRBV9, the J call TRBJ1-1; 11 nucleotides line up with TRBD1. Specimen: peripheral blood, collected from a patient treated with radiotherapy plus ipilimumab. The CDR3 spells CASSRTGGLNTEAFF. Here the CDR3 DNA reads TGTGCCAGCAGCCGGACAGGGGGCCTGAACACTGAAGCTTTCTTT.